This T cell receptor (beta chain) was sequenced for a study of shared clonotypes between healthy human individuals. Study-level points and caveats: How much donors shared clonotypes was expected to be affected by sequencing depth. Naive subsets typically showed greater estimated richness than memory subsets.

There are 14 residues in the CDR3. V lost 7 bases, J lost 0 bases, and 12 bases lay in between. Germline V gene data show CDR1 as MNHNS and CDR2 as SASEGT. Here immunoSEQ multiplex PCR was the method, and the copy in TCRdb shows in-frame clones only, minus some. The profile shows some 2,000,000 clones, 85% to 95% of them singletons. Healthy HIV-negative adults without recent acute infections or vaccinations served as donors. On this clone itself: Its antigen is unidentified.

The source material was naive CD4+ T cells sorted from blood. The subset: CD45RA+ positively selected. The chain carries TRBV6-1 and TRBJ2-5; a weak D match, TRBD2 (6 bases). The receptor's source is a man younger than 30 in good health. The CDR3, as DNA: TGTGCCAGCACACGGGGGAGCTACCAAGAGACCCAGTACTTC. Translating it yields CASTRGSYQETQYF.